This T cell receptor (beta chain) is from a study of tumor-infiltrating lymphocytes in localized non-small cell lung cancer. Study-wide results and limits: Tumors had more T cell infiltration than uninvolved lung, per TCRbeta sequencing and CD3 counts. Immunotypes IM1 and IM2 had similar TCR-derived T-cell fractions. Not all patients were TCR sequenced, owing to tissue quantity.

The germline CDR1 and CDR2 sequences are ENHRY and SYGVKD. The J segment lost 3 bases and the V segment lost 4 bases, leaving 3 bases of the junction unmatched. This CDR3 is 13 amino acids long. In the case of this clone: Its antigen is as yet unknown.

Data came from immunoSEQ multiplex PCR; TCRdb stores just in-frame clones and leaves some out. The table records approximately 13,000 clones, 70% to 90% of them present only once. Sequenced input: uninvolved lung tissue not adjacent to the tumor. The chain is built from TRBV10-3 and TRBJ2-7; 7 bases map to TRBD2. This clonotype was obtained from a human donor with non-small cell lung cancer. In DNA form, the CDR3 reads TGTGCCATCAGTGGAGCTAGCGGCTACGAGCAGTACTTC. Encoded protein: CAISGASGYEQYF.